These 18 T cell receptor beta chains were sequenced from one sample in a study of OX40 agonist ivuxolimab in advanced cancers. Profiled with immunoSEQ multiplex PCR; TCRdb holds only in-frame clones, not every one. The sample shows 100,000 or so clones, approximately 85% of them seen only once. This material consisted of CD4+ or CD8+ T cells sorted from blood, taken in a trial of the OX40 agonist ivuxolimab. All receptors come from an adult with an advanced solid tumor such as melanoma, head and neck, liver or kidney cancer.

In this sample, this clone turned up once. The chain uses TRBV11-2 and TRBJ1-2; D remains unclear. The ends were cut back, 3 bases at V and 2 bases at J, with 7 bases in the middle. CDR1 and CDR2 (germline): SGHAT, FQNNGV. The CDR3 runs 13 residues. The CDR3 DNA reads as TGTGCCAGCAGCTTTGTTGGGAACTATGGCTACACCTTC. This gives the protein CASSFVGNYGYTF.

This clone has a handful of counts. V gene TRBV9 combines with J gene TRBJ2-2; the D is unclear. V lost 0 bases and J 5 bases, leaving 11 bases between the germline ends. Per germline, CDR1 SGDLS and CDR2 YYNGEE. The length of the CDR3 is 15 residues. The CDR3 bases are TGTGCCAGCAGCGTAGCTTCCCTGGGGACCGGGGAGCTGTTTTTT. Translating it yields CASSVASLGTGELFF.

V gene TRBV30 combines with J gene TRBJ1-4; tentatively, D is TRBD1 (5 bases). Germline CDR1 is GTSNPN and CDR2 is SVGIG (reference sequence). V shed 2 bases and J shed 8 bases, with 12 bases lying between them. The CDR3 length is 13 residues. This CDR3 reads CAWSKGLGEKLFF. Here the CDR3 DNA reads TGTGCCTGGAGTAAGGGGCTCGGGGAAAAACTGTTTTTT.

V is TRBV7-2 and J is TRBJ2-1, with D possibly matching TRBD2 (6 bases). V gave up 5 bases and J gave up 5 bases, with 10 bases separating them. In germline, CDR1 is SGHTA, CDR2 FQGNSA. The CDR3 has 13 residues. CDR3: CASSEGLNNEQFF. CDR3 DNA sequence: TGTGCCAGCAGCGAAGGACTAAACAATGAGCAGTTCTTC. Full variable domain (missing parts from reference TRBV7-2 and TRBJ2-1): GAGVSQSPSNKVTEKGKDVELRCDPISGHTALYWYRQSLGQGLEFLIYFQGNSAPDKSGLPSDRFSAERTGGSVSTLTIQRTQQEDSAVYLCASSEGLNNEQFFGPGTRLTVL.

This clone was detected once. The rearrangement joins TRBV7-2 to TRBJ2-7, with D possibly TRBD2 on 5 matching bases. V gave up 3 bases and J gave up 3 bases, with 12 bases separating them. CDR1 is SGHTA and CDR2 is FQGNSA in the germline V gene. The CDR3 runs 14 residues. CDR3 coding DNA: TGTGCCAGCAGCTTTGTCGGACTGAACTACGAGCAGTACTTC. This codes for CASSFVGLNYEQYF. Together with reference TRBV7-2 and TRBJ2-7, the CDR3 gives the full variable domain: GAGVSQSPSNKVTEKGKDVELRCDPISGHTALYWYRQSLGQGLEFLIYFQGNSAPDKSGLPSDRFSAERTGGSVSTLTIQRTQQEDSAVYLCASSFVGLNYEQYFGPGTRLTVT.

The CDR3 region is CASSQMVEQFF. CDR3 nucleotide sequence: TGTGCCAGCAGCCAAATGGTTGAGCAGTTCTTC. This chain connects TRBV16 to TRBJ2-1, with D unresolved. The CDR3 extends over 11 amino acids. V lost 2 bases and J lost 9, with 5 bases in between. Germline values: CDR1 KGHSY, CDR2 FQNENV.

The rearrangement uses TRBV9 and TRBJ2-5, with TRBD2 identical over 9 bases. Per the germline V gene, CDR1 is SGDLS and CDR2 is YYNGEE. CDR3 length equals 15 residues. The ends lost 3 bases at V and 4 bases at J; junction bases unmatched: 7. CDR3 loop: CASSAPIAGAETQYF. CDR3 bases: TGTGCCAGCAGCGCCCCTATAGCGGGAGCAGAGACCCAGTACTTC. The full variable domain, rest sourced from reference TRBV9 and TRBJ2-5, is DSGVTQTPKHLITATGQRVTLRCSPRSGDLSVYWYQQSLDQGLQFLIQYYNGEERAKGNILERFSAQQFPDLHSELNLSSLELGDSALYFCASSAPIAGAETQYFGPGTRLLVL.

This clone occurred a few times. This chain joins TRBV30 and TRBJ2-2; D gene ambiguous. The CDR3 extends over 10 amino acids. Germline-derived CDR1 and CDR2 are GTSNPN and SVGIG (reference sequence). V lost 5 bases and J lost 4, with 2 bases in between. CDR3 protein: CAWGTGELFF. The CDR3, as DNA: TGTGCCTGGGGCACCGGGGAGCTGTTTTTT. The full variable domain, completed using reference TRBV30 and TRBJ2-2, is SQTIHQWPATLVQPVGSPLSLECTVEGTSNPNLYWYRQAAGRGLQLLFYSVGIGQISSEVPQNLSASRPQDRQFILSSKKLLLSDSGFYLCAWGTGELFFGEGSRLTVL.

CDR3: CAISEAYNEQFF. The CDR3 nucleotides are TGTGCCATCAGTGAGGCCTACAATGAGCAGTTCTTC. This sequence joins TRBV10-3 and TRBJ2-1, with D unclear. Germline CDR1 and CDR2: ENHRY and SYGVKD. The CDR3 length is 12 residues. V lost 2 bases and J lost 2, with 1 base in between.

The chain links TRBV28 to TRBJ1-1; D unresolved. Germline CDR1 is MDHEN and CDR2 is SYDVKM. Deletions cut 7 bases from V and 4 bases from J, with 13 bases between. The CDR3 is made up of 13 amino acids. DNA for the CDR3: TGTGCCAGCACCGGTCCCGACGGCACTGAAGCTTTCTTT. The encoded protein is CASTGPDGTEAFF.

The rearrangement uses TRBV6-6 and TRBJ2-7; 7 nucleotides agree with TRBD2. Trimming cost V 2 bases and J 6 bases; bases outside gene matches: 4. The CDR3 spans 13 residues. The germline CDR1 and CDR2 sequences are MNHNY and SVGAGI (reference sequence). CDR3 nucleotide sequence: TGTGCCAGCAGTTACACGGCGGGAGCCGAGCAGTACTTC. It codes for CASSYTAGAEQYF.

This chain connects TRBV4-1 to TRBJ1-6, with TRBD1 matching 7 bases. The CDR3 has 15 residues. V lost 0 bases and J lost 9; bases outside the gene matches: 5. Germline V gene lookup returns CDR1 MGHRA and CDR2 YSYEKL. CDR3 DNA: TGCGCCAGCAGCCAAGAAGGGGGCCGGGGTTCACCCCTCCACTTT. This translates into CASSQEGGRGSPLHF.

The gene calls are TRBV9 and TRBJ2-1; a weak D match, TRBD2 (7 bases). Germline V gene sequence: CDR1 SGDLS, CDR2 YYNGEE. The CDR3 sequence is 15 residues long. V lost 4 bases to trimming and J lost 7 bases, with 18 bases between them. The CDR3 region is CASSPGAGVGNEQFF. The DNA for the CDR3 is TGTGCCAGCAGCCCAGGGGCGGGAGTGGGAAATGAGCAGTTCTTC.

CDR3 sequence (DNA): TGTGCCAGCACTTGGGGGACCTCCACAGATACGCAGTATTTT. This sequence encodes CASTWGTSTDTQYF. The rearrangement joins TRBV28 to TRBJ2-3, with D perhaps TRBD1 or TRBD2 (5 bases each). This CDR3 contains 14 residues. V lost 7 bases and J lost 2, with 13 bases in between. Germline assignment: CDR1 MDHEN and CDR2 SYDVKM.

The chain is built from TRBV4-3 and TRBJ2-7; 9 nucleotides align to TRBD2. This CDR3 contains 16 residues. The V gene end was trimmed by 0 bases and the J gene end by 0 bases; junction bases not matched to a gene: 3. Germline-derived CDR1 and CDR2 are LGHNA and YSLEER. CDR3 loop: CASSQDYSGSSYEQYF. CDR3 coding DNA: TGCGCCAGCAGCCAAGATTATAGCGGGAGCTCCTACGAGCAGTACTTC.

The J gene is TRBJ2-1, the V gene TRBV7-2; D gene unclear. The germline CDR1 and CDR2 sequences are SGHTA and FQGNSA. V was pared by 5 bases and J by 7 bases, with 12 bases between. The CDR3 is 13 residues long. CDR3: CASSAKARNEQFF. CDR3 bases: TGTGCCAGCAGCGCAAAGGCCCGGAATGAGCAGTTCTTC.

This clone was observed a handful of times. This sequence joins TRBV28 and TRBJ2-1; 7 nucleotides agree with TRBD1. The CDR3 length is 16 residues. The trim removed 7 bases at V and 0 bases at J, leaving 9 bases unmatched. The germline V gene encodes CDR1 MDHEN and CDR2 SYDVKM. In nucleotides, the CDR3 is TGTGCCAGCACCAAAGGTGGGGACAGCTCCTACAATGAGCAGTTCTTC. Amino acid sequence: CASTKGGDSSYNEQFF.

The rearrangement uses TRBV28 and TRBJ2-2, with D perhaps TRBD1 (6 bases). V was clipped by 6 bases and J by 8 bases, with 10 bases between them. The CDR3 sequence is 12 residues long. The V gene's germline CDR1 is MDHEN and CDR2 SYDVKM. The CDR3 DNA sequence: TGTGCCAGCAGCTACGGACAGGGGGAGCTGTTTTTT. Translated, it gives CASSYGQGELFF. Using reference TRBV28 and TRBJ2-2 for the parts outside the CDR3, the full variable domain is DVKVTQSSRYLVKRTGEKVFLECVQDMDHENMFWYRQDPGLGLRLIYFSYDVKMKEKGDIPEGYSVSREKKERFSLILESASTNQTSMYLCASSYGQGELFFGEGSRLTVL.